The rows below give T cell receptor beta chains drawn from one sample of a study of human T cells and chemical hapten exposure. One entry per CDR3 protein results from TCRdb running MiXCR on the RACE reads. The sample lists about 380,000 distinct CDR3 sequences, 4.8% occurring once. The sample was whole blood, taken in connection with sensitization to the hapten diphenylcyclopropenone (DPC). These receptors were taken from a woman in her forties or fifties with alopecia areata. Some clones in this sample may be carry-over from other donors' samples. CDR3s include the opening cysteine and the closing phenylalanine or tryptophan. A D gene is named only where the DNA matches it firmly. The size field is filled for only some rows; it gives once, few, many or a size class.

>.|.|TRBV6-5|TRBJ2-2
TGTGCCAGCGGCCCGTACGTCCGGGGACTGGGGGAGCTGTTTTTT
CASGPYVRGLGELFF
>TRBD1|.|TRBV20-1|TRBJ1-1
TGCAGTGCTGGGACAGGGTCGGACACTGAAGCTTTCTTT
CSAGTGSDTEAFF
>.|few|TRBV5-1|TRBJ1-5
TGCGCCAGCAGCTTGGCAGCTAATCAGCCCCAGCATTTT
CASSLAANQPQHF
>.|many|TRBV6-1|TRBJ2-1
TGTGCCAGCACCCCCCTCGGGGGTTTTTCCTACAATGAGCAGTTCTTC
CASTPLGGFSYNEQFF
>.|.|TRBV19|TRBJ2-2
TGTGCCACCACATCGGGGTTAGGGAACACCGGGGAGCTGTTTTTT
CATTSGLGNTGELFF
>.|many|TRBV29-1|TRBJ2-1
TGCAGCGTCCTGATAAGCGGGTCCAGAGGTGGTGAGCAGTTCTTC
CSVLISGSRGGEQFF
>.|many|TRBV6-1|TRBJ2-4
TGTGCCAGCAGTGAAAGGGGACCCAACATTCAGTACTTC
CASSERGPNIQYF
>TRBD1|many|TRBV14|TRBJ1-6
TGTGCCAGCAGCCGCGACAGGGGCTCGAATTCACCCCTCCACTTT
CASSRDRGSNSPLHF
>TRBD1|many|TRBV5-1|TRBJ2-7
TGCGCCAGCAGCTTGAGTAGCAGGGGGCAAGGCGAGCAGTACTTC
CASSLSSRGQGEQYF
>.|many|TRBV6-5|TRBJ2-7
TGTGCCAGCAGTTACTCGAAGACTTCCACCGAGCAGTACTTC
CASSYSKTSTEQYF
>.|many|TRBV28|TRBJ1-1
TGTGCCAGCAGTCAATCCGGACAGCCCCATGAAGCTTTCTTT
CASSQSGQPHEAFF
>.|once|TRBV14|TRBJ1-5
TGTGCCAGGTATAAAGCGGAGCCCCAGCATTTT
CARYKAEPQHF
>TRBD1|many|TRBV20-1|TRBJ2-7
TGCAGTGCTAGTGAAAACAGGGGTGGCGAGCAGTACTTC
CSASENRGGEQYF
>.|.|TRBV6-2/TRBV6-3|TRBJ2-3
TGTGCCAGCAGTTACTCTACTGGCACAGATACGCAGTATTTT
CASSYSTGTDTQYF
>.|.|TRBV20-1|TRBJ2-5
TGCAGTGCTAGAGACACTAGAGAGTACCAAGAGACCCAGTACTTC
CSARDTREYQETQYF
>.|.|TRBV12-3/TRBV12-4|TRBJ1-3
TGTGCCAGCAGTGCCCCTAGTGGGGGGAGGGCTGGAAACACCATATATTTT
CASSAPSGGRAGNTIYF
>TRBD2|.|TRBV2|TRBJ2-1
TGTGCCAGCAGTGCGGGACTAGCGGGAATGGATGAGCAGTTCTTC
CASSAGLAGMDEQFF
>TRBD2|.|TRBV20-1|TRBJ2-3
TGCAGTGCTAGAGCCACTAGCGGGGGCACAGATACGCAGTATTTT
CSARATSGGTDTQYF
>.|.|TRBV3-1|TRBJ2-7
TGTGCCAGCAGTCCCAGTTGGGGAACCTACGAGCAGTACTTC
CASSPSWGTYEQYF
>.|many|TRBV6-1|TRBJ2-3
TGTGCCAGCACGCCGGGGAGCACAGATACGCAGTATTTT
CASTPGSTDTQYF
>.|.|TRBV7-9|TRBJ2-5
TGTGCCAGCAGCTTCACCTCCCCGTGGACCCAGTACTTC
CASSFTSPWTQYF
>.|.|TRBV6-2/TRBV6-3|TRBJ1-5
TGTGCCAGCAGTTACGGTCTGACCTCGAGCAATCAGCCCCAGCATTTT
CASSYGLTSSNQPQHF
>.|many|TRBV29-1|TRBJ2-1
TGCAGCGTTGAATTGGTCGACAGTTCCTACAATGAGCAGTTCTTC
CSVELVDSSYNEQFF
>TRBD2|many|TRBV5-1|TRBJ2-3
TGCGCCAGCAGCTTGGGGCAGGGAGGGGCAGATACGCAGTATTTT
CASSLGQGGADTQYF
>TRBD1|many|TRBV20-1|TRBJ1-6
TGCAGTGCTAGAGATGGGACAGGAGGCACTTCACCCCTCCACTTT
CSARDGTGGTSPLHF
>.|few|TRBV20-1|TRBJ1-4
TGCAGTGCTAGAGATTCCAGGGCTAATGAAAAACTGTTTTTT
CSARDSRANEKLFF
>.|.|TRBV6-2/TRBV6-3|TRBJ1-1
TGTGCCAGCTCTACCAGCTTGAACACTGAAGCTTTCTTT
CASSTSLNTEAFF
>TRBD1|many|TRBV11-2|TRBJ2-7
TGTGCCAGCAGCTTCGGGACAGGGGGCTCCTACGAGCAGTACTTC
CASSFGTGGSYEQYF
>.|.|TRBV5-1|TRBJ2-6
TGCGCCAGCAGCTTGTCGGGGGCTCCTGGGGCCAACGTCCTGACTTTC
CASSLSGAPGANVLTF
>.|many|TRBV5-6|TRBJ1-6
TGTGCCAGCAGCTTGGGGACAGCCACTAATTCACCCCTCCACTTT
CASSLGTATNSPLHF
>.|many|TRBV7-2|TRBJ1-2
TGTGCCAGCAGCAACGGGTTAGGGGGAGGCTACACCTTC
CASSNGLGGGYTF
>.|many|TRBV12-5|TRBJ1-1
TGTGCTAGTGATCCGGGCGGGACTGAAGCTTTCTTT
CASDPGGTEAFF